This T cell receptor (beta chain) derives from a study of blood T cell repertoires in COVID-19. The overall study: T cells, B-cell-depleted T cells, or PBMCs provided the cDNA or gDNA that served as material.

Recruits, aged about 18 to 89 years, lived in 20 to 30 US areas. Participant reports of clinical history set cohort assignment. Two negative PCRs, clearance, or symptom resolution characterized the recovered Cohort 3 donors. The CDR3 extends over 16 amino acids. Germline lookup yields CDR1 LNHDA and CDR2 SQIVND (reference sequence). V was pared by 7 bases and J by 3 bases, with 21 bases between. Some clones are missing from TCRdb's copy, which holds only in-frame ones; the method was immunoSEQ multiplex PCR. The sample includes approximately 300,000 clones, nearly 90% of them seen just once. The V call is TRBV19, the J call TRBJ1-1; TRBD1 might be the D (5 bases). The receptor was isolated from a woman in her thirties who had recovered from COVID-19. The source material was PBMCs or T cells enriched from blood (not recorded which). CDR3 loop: CASTPIGTGLYTEAFF. In nucleotides, the CDR3 is TGTGCCAGTACCCCTATAGGTACAGGATTATACACTGAAGCTTTCTTT.